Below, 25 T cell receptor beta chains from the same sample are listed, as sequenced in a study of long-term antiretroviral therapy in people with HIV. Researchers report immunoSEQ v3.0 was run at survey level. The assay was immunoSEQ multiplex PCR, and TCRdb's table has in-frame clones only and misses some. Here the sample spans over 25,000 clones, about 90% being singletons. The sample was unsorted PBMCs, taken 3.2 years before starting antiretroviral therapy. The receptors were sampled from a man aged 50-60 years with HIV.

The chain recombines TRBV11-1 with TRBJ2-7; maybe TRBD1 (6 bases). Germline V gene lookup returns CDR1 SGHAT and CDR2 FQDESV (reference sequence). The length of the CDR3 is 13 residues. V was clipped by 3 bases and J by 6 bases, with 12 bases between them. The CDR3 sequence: CASSFGTNGEQYF. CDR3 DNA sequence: TGTGCCAGCAGCTTCGGGACAAACGGCGAGCAGTACTTC.

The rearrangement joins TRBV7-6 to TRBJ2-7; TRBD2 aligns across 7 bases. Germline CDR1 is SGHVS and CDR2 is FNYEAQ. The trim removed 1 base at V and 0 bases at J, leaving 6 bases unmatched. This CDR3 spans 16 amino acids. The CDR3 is CASSLGGGIDSYEQYF. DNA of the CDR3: TGTGCCAGCAGCTTAGGGGGAGGGATTGACTCCTACGAGCAGTACTTC.

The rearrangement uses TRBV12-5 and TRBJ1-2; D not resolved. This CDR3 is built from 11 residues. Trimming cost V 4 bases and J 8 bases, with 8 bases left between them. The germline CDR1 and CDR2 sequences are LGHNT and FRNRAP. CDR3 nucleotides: TGTGCTAGTGGTTGGATATTAGGCTACACCTTC. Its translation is CASGWILGYTF.

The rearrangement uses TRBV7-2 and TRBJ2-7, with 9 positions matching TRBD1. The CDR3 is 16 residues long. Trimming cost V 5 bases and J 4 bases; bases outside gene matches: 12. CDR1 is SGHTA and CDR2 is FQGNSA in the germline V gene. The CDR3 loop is CASSPTLDRGIYEQYF. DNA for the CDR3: TGTGCCAGCAGCCCTACATTAGACAGGGGGATATACGAGCAGTACTTC.

CDR3 sequence reads: CASSQRDTGTEAFF. CDR3 in DNA: TGCGCCAGCAGCCAACGGGACACCGGCACTGAAGCTTTCTTT. The chain links TRBV4-1 to TRBJ1-1; D possibly corresponds to TRBD1 (6 bases). Germline lookup yields CDR1 MGHRA and CDR2 YSYEKL. This CDR3 spans 14 amino acids. V was cut by 2 bases and J by 4 bases, with 11 bases left in between.

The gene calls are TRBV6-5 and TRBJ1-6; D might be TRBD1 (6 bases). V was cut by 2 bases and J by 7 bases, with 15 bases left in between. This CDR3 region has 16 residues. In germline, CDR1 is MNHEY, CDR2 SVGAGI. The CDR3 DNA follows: TGTGCCAGCAGTTACCTACGAGGGGGAAGCAATTCACCCCTCCACTTT. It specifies CASSYLRGGSNSPLHF.

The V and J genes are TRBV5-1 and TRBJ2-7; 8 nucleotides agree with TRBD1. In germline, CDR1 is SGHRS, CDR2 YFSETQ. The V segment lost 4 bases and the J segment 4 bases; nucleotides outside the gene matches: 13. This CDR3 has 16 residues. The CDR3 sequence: CASSHDPGQVVYEQYF. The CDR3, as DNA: TGCGCCAGCAGCCACGATCCGGGACAGGTAGTTTACGAGCAGTACTTC.

As DNA, the CDR3 is TGTGCCGCCGACGAAGCGGGAGGAGATACGCAGTATTTT. Translating it yields CAADEAGGDTQYF. The genes are TRBV10-3 and TRBJ2-3; TRBD2 matches 9 bases. In germline, CDR1 is ENHRY, CDR2 SYGVKD. The CDR3 is made up of 13 amino acids. The junction had 8 bases not matched to a gene; V was cut back by 11 bases and J by 5 bases.

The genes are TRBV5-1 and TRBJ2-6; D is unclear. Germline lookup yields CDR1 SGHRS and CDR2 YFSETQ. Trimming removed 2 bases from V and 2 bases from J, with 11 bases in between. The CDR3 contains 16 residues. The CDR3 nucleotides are TGCGCCAGCAGCTTTTTTCCAGGAACTGGGGCCAACGTCCTGACTTTC. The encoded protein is CASSFFPGTGANVLTF.

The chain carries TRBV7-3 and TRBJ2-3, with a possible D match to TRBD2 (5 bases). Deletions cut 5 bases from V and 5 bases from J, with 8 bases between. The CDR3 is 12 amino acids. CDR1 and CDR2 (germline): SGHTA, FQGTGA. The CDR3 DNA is TGTGCCAGCAGCGCTCGGGGAGATACGCAGTATTTT. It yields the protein CASSARGDTQYF.

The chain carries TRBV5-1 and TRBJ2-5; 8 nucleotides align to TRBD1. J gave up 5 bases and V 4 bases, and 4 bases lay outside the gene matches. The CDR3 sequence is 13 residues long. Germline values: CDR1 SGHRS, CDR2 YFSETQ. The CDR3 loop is CASSLQGVETQYF. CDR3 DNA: TGCGCCAGCAGCCTACAGGGGGTGGAGACCCAGTACTTC.

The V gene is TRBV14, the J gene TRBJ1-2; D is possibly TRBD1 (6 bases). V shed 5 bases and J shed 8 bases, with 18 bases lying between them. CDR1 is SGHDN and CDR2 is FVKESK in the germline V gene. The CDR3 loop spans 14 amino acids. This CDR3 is CASSETGGPSGYTF. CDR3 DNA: TGTGCCAGCAGCGAAACTGGGGGGCCCTCGGGCTACACCTTC.

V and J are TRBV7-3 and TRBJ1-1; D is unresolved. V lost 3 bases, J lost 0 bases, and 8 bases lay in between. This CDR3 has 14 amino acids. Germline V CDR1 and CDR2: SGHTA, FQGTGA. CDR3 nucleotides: TGTGCCAGCAGCTTGAACCCGATGAACACTGAAGCTTTCTTT. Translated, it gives CASSLNPMNTEAFF.

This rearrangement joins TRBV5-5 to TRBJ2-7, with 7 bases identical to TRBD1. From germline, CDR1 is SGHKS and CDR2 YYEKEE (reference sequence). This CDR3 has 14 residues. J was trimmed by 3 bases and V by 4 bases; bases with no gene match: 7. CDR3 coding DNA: TGTGCCAGCAGCGTGAGGGACAGAATCTACGAGCAGTACTTC. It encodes CASSVRDRIYEQYF.

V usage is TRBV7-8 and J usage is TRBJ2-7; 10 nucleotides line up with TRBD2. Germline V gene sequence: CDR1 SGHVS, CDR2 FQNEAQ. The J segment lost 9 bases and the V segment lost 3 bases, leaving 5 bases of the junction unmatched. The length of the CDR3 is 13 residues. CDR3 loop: CASSLGTSEWQYF. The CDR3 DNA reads TGTGCCAGCAGCTTGGGGACTAGCGAATGGCAGTACTTC.

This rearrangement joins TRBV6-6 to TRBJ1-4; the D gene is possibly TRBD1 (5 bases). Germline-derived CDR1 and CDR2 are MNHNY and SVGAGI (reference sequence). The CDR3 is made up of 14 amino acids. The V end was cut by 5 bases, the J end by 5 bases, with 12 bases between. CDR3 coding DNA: TGTGCCAGCAGTAGCCCCGGGGGGAATGAAAAACTGTTTTTT. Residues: CASSSPGGNEKLFF.

CDR3 region: CASREKGIGELFF. The CDR3 DNA sequence: TGTGCCAGCAGAGAAAAGGGGATCGGGGAGCTGTTTTTT. The gene calls are TRBV2 and TRBJ2-2; D perhaps matches TRBD1 (5 bases). The germline gives CDR1 SNHLY, CDR2 FYNNEI. Between the trimmed V and J ends, which lost 6 bases and 7 bases, there was a span of 12 bases. This CDR3 comprises 13 residues.

CDR3 sequence reads: CASSAQGVRETQYF. CDR3 in DNA: TGTGCCAGTAGTGCGCAGGGGGTGAGAGAGACCCAGTACTTC. V usage is TRBV19 and J usage is TRBJ2-5; the match to TRBD1 covers 7 bases. The junction had 7 bases not matched to a gene; V was cut back by 5 bases and J by 4 bases. The CDR3 totals 14 residues. Per the germline V gene, CDR1 is LNHDA and CDR2 is SQIVND (reference sequence). The entire variable domain, with the rest obtained from reference TRBV19 and TRBJ2-5, is as follows: DGGITQSPKYLFRKEGQNVTLSCEQNLNHDAMYWYRQDPGQGLRLIYYSQIVNDFQKGDIAEGYSVSREKKESFPLTVTSAQKNPTAFYLCASSAQGVRETQYFGPGTRLLVL.

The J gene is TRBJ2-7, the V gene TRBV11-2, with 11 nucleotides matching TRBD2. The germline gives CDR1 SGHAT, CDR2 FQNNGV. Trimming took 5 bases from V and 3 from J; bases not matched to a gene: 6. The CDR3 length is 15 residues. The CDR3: CASSVTSGGVYEQYF. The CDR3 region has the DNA TGTGCCAGCAGCGTAACTAGCGGGGGTGTCTACGAGCAGTACTTC.

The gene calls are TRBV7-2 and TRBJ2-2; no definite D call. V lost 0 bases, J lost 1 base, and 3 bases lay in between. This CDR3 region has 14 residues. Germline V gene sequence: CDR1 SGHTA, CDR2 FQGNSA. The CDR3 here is CASSLAWNTGELFF. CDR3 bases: TGTGCCAGCAGCTTAGCTTGGAACACCGGGGAGCTGTTTTTT. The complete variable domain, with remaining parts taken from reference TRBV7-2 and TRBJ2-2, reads GAGVSQSPSNKVTEKGKDVELRCDPISGHTALYWYRQSLGQGLEFLIYFQGNSAPDKSGLPSDRFSAERTGGSVSTLTIQRTQQEDSAVYLCASSLAWNTGELFFGEGSRLTVL.

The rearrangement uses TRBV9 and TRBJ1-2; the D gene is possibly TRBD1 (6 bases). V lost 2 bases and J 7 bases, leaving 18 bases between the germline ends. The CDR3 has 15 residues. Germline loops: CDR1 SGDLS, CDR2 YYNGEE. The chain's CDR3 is CASSVATTGIRGYTF. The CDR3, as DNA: TGTGCCAGCAGCGTTGCCACGACAGGTATTCGTGGCTACACCTTC.

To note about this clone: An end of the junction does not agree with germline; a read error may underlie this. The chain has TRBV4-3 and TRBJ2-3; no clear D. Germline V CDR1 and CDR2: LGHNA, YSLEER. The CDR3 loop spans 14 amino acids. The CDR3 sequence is CATSVSTDTDTQYF. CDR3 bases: TGCGCCACCAGCGTGAGTACCGACACAGATACGCAGTATTTT.

The chain's CDR3 is CASSPGTSSPLPTDTQYF. In DNA form, the CDR3 reads TGTGCCAGCAGTCCTGGGACTAGCAGCCCACTCCCCACAGATACGCAGTATTTT. The chain carries TRBV5-6 and TRBJ2-3; TRBD2 agrees at 9 bases. With 5 bases clipped from V and 2 bases from J, the junction kept 15 bases outside the gene matches. The germline V gene has CDR1 SGHDT and CDR2 YYEEEE. The CDR3 consists of 18 residues.

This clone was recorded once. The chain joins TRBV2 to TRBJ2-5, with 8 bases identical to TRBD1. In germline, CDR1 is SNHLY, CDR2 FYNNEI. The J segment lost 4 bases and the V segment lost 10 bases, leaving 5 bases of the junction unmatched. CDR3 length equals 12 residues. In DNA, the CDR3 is TGTGCCACTGGACAGGGAGGAGAGACCCAGTACTTC. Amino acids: CATGQGGETQYF.

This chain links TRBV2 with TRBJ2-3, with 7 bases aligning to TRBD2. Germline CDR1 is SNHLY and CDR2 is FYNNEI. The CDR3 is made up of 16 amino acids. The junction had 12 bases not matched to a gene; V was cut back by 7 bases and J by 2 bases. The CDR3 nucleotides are TGTGCCAGCATACGATGGCGGGAGTCTCACACAGATACGCAGTATTTT. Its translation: CASIRWRESHTDTQYF.